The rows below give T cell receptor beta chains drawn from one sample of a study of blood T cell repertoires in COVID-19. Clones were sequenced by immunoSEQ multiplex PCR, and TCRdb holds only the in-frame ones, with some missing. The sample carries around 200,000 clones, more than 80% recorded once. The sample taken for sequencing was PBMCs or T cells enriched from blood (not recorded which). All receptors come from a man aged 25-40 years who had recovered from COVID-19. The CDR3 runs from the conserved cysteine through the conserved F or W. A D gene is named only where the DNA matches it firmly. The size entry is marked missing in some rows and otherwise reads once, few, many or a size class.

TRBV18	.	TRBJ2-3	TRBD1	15	TGTGCCAGCTCAGGACAGGGGGCCAGCACAGATACGCAGTATTTT	CASSGQGASTDTQYF
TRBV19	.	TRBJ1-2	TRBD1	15	TGTGCCAGTAGGGAACAATCTACAGGGGCGAGTGGCTACACCTTC	CASREQSTGASGYTF
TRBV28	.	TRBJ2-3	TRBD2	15	TGTGCCAGCAGTTTTAGCGGGGGGCGCACAGATACGCAGTATTTT	CASSFSGGRTDTQYF
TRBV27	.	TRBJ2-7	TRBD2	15	TGTGCCAGCAGGATCGCGGGAGGGACTCCCTACGAGCAGTACTTC	CASRIAGGTPYEQYF
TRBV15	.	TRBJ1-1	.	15	TGTGCCACCAGCAGGGAACAGAGCATGAACACTGAAGCTTTCTTT	CATSREQSMNTEAFF
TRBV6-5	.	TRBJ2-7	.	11	TGTGCCAGCAGTCATGTCTACGAGCAGTACTTC	CASSHVYEQYF
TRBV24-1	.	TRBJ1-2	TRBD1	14	TGTGCCACCAGTGATGGGACAGGCCACTATGGCTACACCTTC	CATSDGTGHYGYTF
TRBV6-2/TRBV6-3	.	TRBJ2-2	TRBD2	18	TGTGCCAGCAGTTACTCGGGTTCTCTAGCGGGGTATGCCGGGGAGCTGTTTTTT	CASSYSGSLAGYAGELFF
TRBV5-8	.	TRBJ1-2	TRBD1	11	TGTGCCAGCTTTGCAGGGGGTGGCTACACCTTC	CASFAGGGYTF
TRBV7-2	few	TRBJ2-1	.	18	TGTGCCAGCAGCTTAATCCTTTCCTGGGGAGACTTGATCAATGAGCAGTTCTTC	CASSLILSWGDLINEQFF
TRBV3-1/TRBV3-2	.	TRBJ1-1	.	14	TGTGCCAGCAGCATAGAAGGGGCGAACACTGAAGCTTTCTTT	CASSIEGANTEAFF
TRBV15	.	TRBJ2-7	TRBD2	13	TGTGCCACCAGCAGAGAGCTAGCGGGAGACGAAAACTTC	CATSRELAGDENF
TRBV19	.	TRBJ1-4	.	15	TGTGCCAGTAGTTTCAGGACATCTTTGAATGAAAAACTGTTTTTT	CASSFRTSLNEKLFF
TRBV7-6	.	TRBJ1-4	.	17	TGTGCCAGCAGCTTAGGGGGCAGGGCCAACTGGTTTGAAAAACTGTTTTTT	CASSLGGRANWFEKLFF
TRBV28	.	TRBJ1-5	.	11	TGTGCCAGCAGCCAGGGGATACCCCAGCATTTT	CASSQGIPQHF
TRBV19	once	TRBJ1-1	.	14	TGTGCCAGTAGACAGACAGGCGAGGGCACTGAAGCTTTCTTT	CASRQTGEGTEAFF
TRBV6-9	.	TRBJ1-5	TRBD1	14	TGTGCCAGCAGTTCGGGACAGGCCAATCAGCCCCAGCATTTT	CASSSGQANQPQHF
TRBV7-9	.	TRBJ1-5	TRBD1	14	TGTGCCAGCAGCGAACAGGGGATCAATCAGCCCCAGCATTTT	CASSEQGINQPQHF
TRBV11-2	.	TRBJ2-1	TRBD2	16	TGTGCCAGCAGCCTAGAGATAGTTGGGACTAGCGGCGAGCGGTTCTTC	CASSLEIVGTSGERFF
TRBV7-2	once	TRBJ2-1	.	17	TGTGCCAGCAGCCTACGCCGATCTAGGTCGGCGTACAATGAGCAGTTCTTC	CASSLRRSRSAYNEQFF
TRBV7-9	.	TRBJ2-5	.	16	TGTGCCAGCAGCTTAGCGACTTCACAGGGCAGGGAGACCCAGTACTTC	CASSLATSQGRETQYF
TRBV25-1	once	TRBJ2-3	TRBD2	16	TGTGCCAGCAGTGAAGACCCCGGACTAGCATATGATACGCAGTATTTT	CASSEDPGLAYDTQYF
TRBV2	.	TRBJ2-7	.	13	TGTGCCAGCAGTGAATCCAGGGTGGGTGAGCAGTACTTC	CASSESRVGEQYF
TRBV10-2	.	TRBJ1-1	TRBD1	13	TGCGCCGCTGGACAGGGGGGATTTTCTGAAGCTTTCTTT	CAAGQGGFSEAFF
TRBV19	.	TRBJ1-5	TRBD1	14	TGTGCCTGCTCCGGGACAGGGACCAATCAGCCCCAGCATTTT	CACSGTGTNQPQHF
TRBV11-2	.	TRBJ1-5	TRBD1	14	TGTGCCAGCAGCTTCGACAGGGTGGGGCAGCCCCAGCATTTT	CASSFDRVGQPQHF
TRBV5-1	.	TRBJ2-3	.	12	TGCGCCAGCAGCCCTAGCACAGATACGCAGTATTTT	CASSPSTDTQYF
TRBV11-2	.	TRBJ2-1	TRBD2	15	TGTGCCAGCAGCTGGGCTAGCGGGGACTACAATGAGCAGTTCTTC	CASSWASGDYNEQFF
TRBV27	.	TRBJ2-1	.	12	TGTGCCAGCAGTTTCCCCGGTAAGGAGCAGTTCTTC	CASSFPGKEQFF
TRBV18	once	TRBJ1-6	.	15	TGTGCCAGCTCAACCGGACAGTTGTATAATTCACCCCTCCACTTT	CASSTGQLYNSPLHF
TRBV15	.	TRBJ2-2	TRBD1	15	TGTGCCACCAGCAGAGGACAGGGGGACACCGGGGAGCTGTTTTTT	CATSRGQGDTGELFF